This T cell receptor beta chain was observed in a study of T cell responses to AZD1222 COVID-19 vaccine. Study information: Samples with a second dose at about 4 or about 12 weeks were pooled together. Whole-study findings and limits: Seropositive AZD1222 recipients at baseline numbered only five to seven. Samples come after the peak T cell response, not at day 14. The breadth and depth of Spike-specific TCRs increased once two AZD1222 doses had been given.

In regard to this clone: Its antigen remains unknown.

Clones were sequenced by immunoSEQ multiplex PCR, and TCRdb holds only the in-frame ones, with some missing. The data hold more than 90,000 clones, with about 88% observed a single time. The starting material was peripheral blood, obtained on day 0 of AZD1222 vaccination. The source is an adult in good health.

The CDR3 coding sequence is TGCAGCGCCGAGGGGGGCAGGGCTGTCCAAGAGACCCAGTACTTC. This sequence encodes CSAEGGRAVQETQYF. The chain is built from TRBV29-1 and TRBJ2-5; tentatively, D is TRBD1 or TRBD2 (6 bases each). There are 15 residues in the CDR3. The germline V gene has CDR1 SQVTM and CDR2 ANQGSEA. V was shortened by 7 bases and J by 1 base, with 19 bases between the two germline ends.